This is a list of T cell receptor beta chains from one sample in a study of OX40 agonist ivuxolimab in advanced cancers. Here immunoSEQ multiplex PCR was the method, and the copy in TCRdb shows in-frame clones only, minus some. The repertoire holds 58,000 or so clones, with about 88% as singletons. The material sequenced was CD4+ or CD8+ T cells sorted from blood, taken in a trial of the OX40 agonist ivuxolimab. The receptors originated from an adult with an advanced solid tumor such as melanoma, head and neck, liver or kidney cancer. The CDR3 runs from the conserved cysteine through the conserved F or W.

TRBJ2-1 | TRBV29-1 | CSVEGGVAYSYNEQFF
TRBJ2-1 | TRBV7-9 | CASSLIPSLEQFF
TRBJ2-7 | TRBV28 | CASSWTGGSYEQYF
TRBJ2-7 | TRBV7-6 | CASSLGPGLTYEQYF
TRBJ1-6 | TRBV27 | CASKQGSSPLHF
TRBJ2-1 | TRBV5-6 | CASSPDRGIYNEQFF
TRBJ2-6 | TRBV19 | CASSMSDGSPSGANVLTF
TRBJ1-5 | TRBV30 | CAWSSTGVFTNQPQHF
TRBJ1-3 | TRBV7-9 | CASSPARGGVAGNTIYF
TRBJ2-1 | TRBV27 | CASKTSGWSSYNEQFF
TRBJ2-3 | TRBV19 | CASSIMGVWPDTQYF
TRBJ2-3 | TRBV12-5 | CASSGQGTTSTDTQYF
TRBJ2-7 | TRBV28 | CASSPPGGFDEQYF
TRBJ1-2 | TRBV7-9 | CASSLADIGYTF
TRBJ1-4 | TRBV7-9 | CASSSRLGEKLFF
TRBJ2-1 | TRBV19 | CATGIGLVSYNEQFF
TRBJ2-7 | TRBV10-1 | CASSERGTYEQYF
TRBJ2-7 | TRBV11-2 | CASSLPPLGGGEDEQYF
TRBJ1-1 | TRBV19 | CASSIGARREAFF
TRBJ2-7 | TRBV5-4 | CAGREMGDGSYEQYF
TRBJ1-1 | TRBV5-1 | CASSLTGRTEAFF
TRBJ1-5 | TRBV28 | CASTMTGSNQPQHF
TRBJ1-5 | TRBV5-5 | CASSPGQDNQPQHF
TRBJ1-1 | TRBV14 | CASSPFVTGGANRNTEAFF
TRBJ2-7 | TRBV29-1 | CSVKGELESYEQYF
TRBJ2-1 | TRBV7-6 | CASSAEPDYNEQFF
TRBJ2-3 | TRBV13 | CASSPSHLVADTQYF
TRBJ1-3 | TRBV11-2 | CASSSPRDRVSGNTIYF
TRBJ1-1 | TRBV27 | CASSLIQNTEAFF
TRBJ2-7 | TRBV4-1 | CASSQEGSYEQYF
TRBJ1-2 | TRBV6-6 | CASSYSIGGSYGYTF
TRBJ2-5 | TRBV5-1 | CASSLAWGGGETQYF
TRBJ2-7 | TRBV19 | CASSTRGLYEQYF
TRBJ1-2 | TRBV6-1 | CASRQGDTF
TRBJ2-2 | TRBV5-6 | CASSLELAGSTGELFF
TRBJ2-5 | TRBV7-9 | CASSLLGETQYF
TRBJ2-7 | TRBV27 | CASGQQSGALSEQYF
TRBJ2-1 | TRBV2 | CATLGNEQFF
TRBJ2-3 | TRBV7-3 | CASSIGTSGTADTQYF
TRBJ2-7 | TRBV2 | CASSGRDRGSYEQYF
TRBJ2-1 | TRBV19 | CASSIDLAEQFF
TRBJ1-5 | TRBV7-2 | CASSPGEWLGNQPQHF
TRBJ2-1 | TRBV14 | CASSHASAGTYNEQFF
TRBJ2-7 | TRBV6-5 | CASSYDRTYEQYF
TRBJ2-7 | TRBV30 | CAWSDWTGGVSYEQYF
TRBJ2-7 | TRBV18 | CASSPGLAGGHYEQYF